Listed here are 3 T cell receptor beta chains from one sample, sequenced in a study of shared clonotypes between healthy human individuals (dated by TCRdb to about 2020). The library came from the immunoSEQ multiplex PCR assay. This immuneACCESS table, as held by TCRdb, lists in-frame sequences with V and J called but not all clones. Of the missing ones, under half trace to an unresolved V gene in checked studies; the others have no known cause. The table for this sample lists some 2,100,000 clones; 90% to 95% of them were counted only once. The ten largest clones add up to 1.5% to 2% of the sample. For the CD8 naive samples, CD45RO-negative cells were positively selected for CCR7, yielding a CD45RA+CCR7+ population from which TemRA cells were excluded. Sequencing was done on a sample of naive CD8+ T cells from PBMCs. This sample's cell subset or site label indicates: CD45RA+CCR7+. Receptor source: a young man in good health. Some clones in this sample may be carry-over from other donors' samples.

On this clone itself: This sample also contains other DNA sequences that code for the same CDR3. The chain has TRBV10-2 and TRBJ2-7; 8 bases align to TRBD1. With 6 bases clipped from V and 2 bases from J, the junction kept 3 bases outside the gene matches. This CDR3 is built from 13 residues. Per the germline V gene, CDR1 is WSHSY and CDR2 is SAAADI. The CDR3 sequence: CASSGTGPYEQYF. The CDR3 nucleotides are TGCGCCAGCAGCGGGACAGGACCCTACGAGCAGTACTTC.

V is TRBV6-1 and J is TRBJ2-7; the D gene is possibly TRBD2 (7 bases). V lost 3 bases, J lost 2 bases, and 11 bases lay in between. Germline CDR1 MNHNS, CDR2 SASEGT. The CDR3 contains 14 residues. CDR3 bases: TGTGCCAGCAGTGATCGGGGGGCCCCCTACGAGCAGTACTTC. Translated: CASSDRGAPYEQYF.

The chain couples TRBV28 to TRBJ1-2; 7 bases agree with TRBD1. Per the germline V gene, CDR1 is MDHEN and CDR2 is SYDVKM. J was trimmed by 5 bases and V by 4 bases; bases with no gene match: 13. This CDR3 is built from 16 residues. CDR3 sequence: CASSWPSSGGAYGYTF. The DNA for the CDR3 is TGTGCCAGCAGTTGGCCATCGTCAGGGGGAGCTTATGGCTACACCTTC.